The clone carrying this TCR beta chain has just a few counts. Sequencing was performed with immunoSEQ multiplex PCR; in TCRdb, only in-frame clones are kept and a portion is missing. The sample yields some 740,000 clones, 80% to 95% seen once. The V and J ends lost 2 bases and 2 bases respectively, with 9 bases between them. Germline-derived CDR1 and CDR2 are SQVTM and ANQGSEA. This CDR3 has 13 amino acids. This specimen belongs to a study of shared clonotypes between healthy human individuals. Positive CCR7 selection of CD45RO-negative cells yielded the naive CD8 cells, and terminally differentiated effector memory CD45RA+ cells were excluded.

The sequenced sample consisted of naive CD8+ T cells sorted from blood. The TCR sequence derives from a man aged 25 to 40 in good health. The J gene is TRBJ1-2, the V gene TRBV29-1; D is unclear. The DNA for the CDR3 is TGCAGCGTTGAATCTCGGACGAACTATGGCTACACCTTC. Its protein product is CSVESRTNYGYTF.